These 22 T cell receptor beta chains share one sample of origin, sequenced in a study of cytomegalovirus exposure and HLA in healthy donors. It was with 60 Vbeta and 13 Jbeta primers that the PCR ran. The repertoire was sequenced with immunoSEQ multiplex PCR; TCRdb's copy has only in-frame clones and lacks some. The sample has 200,000 to 250,000 clones, 80% to 90% seen once. The material sequenced was PBMCs. These receptor sequences come from a man aged 25-45 years in good health and CMV-seronegative.

The chain combines TRBV18 with TRBJ2-7; D is possibly TRBD1 (5 bases). Per the germline V gene, CDR1 is KGHSH and CDR2 is LQKENI. V lost 3 bases and J lost 2, with 5 bases in between. CDR3 length equals 12 residues. In DNA, the CDR3 is TGTGCCAGCTCACCGGACACCTACGAGCAGTACTTC. Its translation is CASSPDTYEQYF.

This clone showed up just once. The rearrangement uses TRBV7-9 and TRBJ1-2, with 9 bases aligning to TRBD1. The CDR3 has 15 amino acids. After removal of 0 bases from V and 8 bases from J, the junction contained 7 bases not matched to a gene. Germline loops: CDR1 SEHNR, CDR2 FQNEAQ (reference sequence). CDR3: CASSLATGGAGGYTF. CDR3 DNA sequence: TGTGCCAGCAGCTTAGCTACAGGGGGCGCGGGAGGCTACACCTTC.

The V gene is TRBV4-1, the J gene TRBJ1-2; 7 bases align to TRBD1. The CDR3 is made up of 14 amino acids. V trimming: 4 bases; J trimming: 3 bases; junction bases outside the gene matches: 5. The germline V gene has CDR1 MGHRA and CDR2 YSYEKL. The chain's CDR3 is CASSRPGTDYGYTF. The CDR3, as DNA: TGCGCCAGCAGCCGACCCGGGACAGACTATGGCTACACCTTC.

V usage is TRBV28 and J usage is TRBJ1-1; D perhaps matches TRBD1 (5 bases). V gave up 2 bases and J gave up 5 bases, with 18 bases separating them. The germline CDR1 and CDR2 sequences are MDHEN and SYDVKM. The CDR3 is 16 amino acids. The CDR3 coding sequence is TGTGCCAGCAGTTTACCCGTGGACACCCTTGGTACTGAAGCTTTCTTT. Protein product: CASSLPVDTLGTEAFF. Complete variable domain (other parts from reference TRBV28 and TRBJ1-1): DVKVTQSSRYLVKRTGEKVFLECVQDMDHENMFWYRQDPGLGLRLIYFSYDVKMKEKGDIPEGYSVSREKKERFSLILESASTNQTSMYLCASSLPVDTLGTEAFFGQGTRLTVV.

This rearrangement joins TRBV13 to TRBJ2-1; the D is unclear. This CDR3 has 13 amino acids. V dropped 5 bases and J dropped 6 bases, with 11 bases sitting between them. Germline V gene sequence: CDR1 PRHDT, CDR2 FYEKMQ (reference sequence). The CDR3: CASSPNPGNEQFF. As DNA, the CDR3 is TGTGCCAGCAGCCCAAACCCGGGCAATGAGCAGTTCTTC.

CDR3 in DNA: TGCGCCAGCAGCCAAGCCGGGACTAGCGGGGCCACAGATACGCAGTATTTT. It is translated as CASSQAGTSGATDTQYF. The J gene is TRBJ2-3, the V gene TRBV4-1; 13 bases agree with TRBD2. Germline CDR1 and CDR2: MGHRA and YSYEKL. This CDR3 contains 17 residues. Trimming cost V 1 base and J 2 bases; bases outside gene matches: 3.

The genes are TRBV5-6 and TRBJ1-6; the match to TRBD1 covers 8 bases. The CDR3 covers 16 residues. The J segment lost 7 bases and the V segment lost 4 bases, leaving 10 bases of the junction unmatched. Germline CDR1 SGHDT, CDR2 YYEEEE. CDR3 DNA sequence: TGTGCCAGCAGCACCGCAGGGGGCGCGGGGAATTCACCCCTCCACTTT. Its translation: CASSTAGGAGNSPLHF.

The J gene is TRBJ2-5, the V gene TRBV11-2, with 8 bases matching TRBD2. There are 15 residues in the CDR3. Losses at the gene ends were 5 bases for V and 5 bases for J; bases not matched to a gene: 10. Per germline, CDR1 SGHAT and CDR2 FQNNGV. The CDR3 sequence: CASSSSGGQGETQYF. CDR3 nucleotides: TGTGCCAGCAGCAGTTCGGGGGGGCAAGGGGAGACCCAGTACTTC.

The V and J genes are TRBV6-1 and TRBJ2-2; 8 nucleotides agree with TRBD2. Germline CDR1 MNHNS, CDR2 SASEGT. The CDR3 has 15 amino acids. With 6 bases clipped from V and 7 bases from J, the junction kept 10 bases outside the gene matches. CDR3 in amino acids: CASRGLESFGGELFF. The CDR3 nucleotides read TGTGCCAGCAGGGGACTAGAATCCTTCGGCGGGGAGCTGTTTTTT.

This clone has a handful of counts. This chain links TRBV5-6 with TRBJ2-3; possible D gene TRBD2, 6 bases. The CDR3 is 15 residues long. V dropped 0 bases and J dropped 2 bases, with 10 bases sitting between them. Looked up from germline, CDR1 is SGHDT and CDR2 is YYEEEE. The CDR3 bases are TGTGCCAGCAGCTTGGCGGGGGAGACCACAGATACGCAGTATTTT. Its protein is CASSLAGETTDTQYF.

The gene calls are TRBV9 and TRBJ2-3; 10 bases align to TRBD2. V lost 3 bases, J lost 1 base, and 5 bases stayed unmatched. Germline CDR1 SGDLS, CDR2 YYNGEE. CDR3 length: 16 amino acids. CDR3 in DNA: TGTGCCAGCAGCGACAGACTAGCGGGTCGCACAGATACGCAGTATTTT. It codes for CASSDRLAGRTDTQYF. The entire variable domain, with the rest obtained from reference TRBV9 and TRBJ2-3, is as follows: DSGVTQTPKHLITATGQRVTLRCSPRSGDLSVYWYQQSLDQGLQFLIQYYNGEERAKGNILERFSAQQFPDLHSELNLSSLELGDSALYFCASSDRLAGRTDTQYFGPGTRLTVL.

The chain couples TRBV2 to TRBJ2-7; perhaps TRBD1 as D (5 bases). Germline CDR1 SNHLY, CDR2 FYNNEI. Between the trimmed V and J ends, which lost 5 bases and 1 base, there was a span of 12 bases. The CDR3 spans 14 residues. CDR3 sequence (DNA): TGTGCCAGCAGTAATGCAGGGCCTTCCTACGAGCAGTACTTC. It specifies CASSNAGPSYEQYF.

This chain's CDR3 is CASSQTGQSYEQYF. The CDR3 DNA is TGCGCCAGCAGCCAAACGGGACAGTCCTACGAGCAGTACTTC. The gene calls are TRBV4-1 and TRBJ2-7; 7 bases align to TRBD1. CDR3 size: 14 residues. Trimming at V came to 2 bases and at J to 1 base, leaving 2 bases not matched to a gene. Germline assignment: CDR1 MGHRA and CDR2 YSYEKL.

V usage is TRBV5-1 and J usage is TRBJ2-5, with D possibly matching TRBD1 (7 bases). Trimming took 5 bases from V and 2 from J, leaving 13 bases between them. Germline V gene lookup returns CDR1 SGHRS and CDR2 YFSETQ. This CDR3 comprises 14 residues. In nucleotides, the CDR3 is TGCGCCAGCAGTGTGGAGGGGGCACAAGAGACCCAGTACTTC. Its protein product is CASSVEGAQETQYF.

V gene TRBV7-9 combines with J gene TRBJ2-3; 9 positions match TRBD2. V trimming: 5 bases; J trimming: 0 bases; junction bases outside the gene matches: 12. CDR3 length equals 18 residues. CDR1 SEHNR and CDR2 FQNEAQ come from the germline V gene (reference sequence). The CDR3 coding sequence is TGTGCCAGCAGCCAGCCTAGCGGGGCTTACCTTAGCACAGATACGCAGTATTTT. Protein: CASSQPSGAYLSTDTQYF.

V usage is TRBV12-5 and J usage is TRBJ2-5; TRBD2 agrees at 7 bases. The ends lost 2 bases at V and 1 base at J; junction bases unmatched: 16. Germline V lookup: CDR1 LGHNT, CDR2 FRNRAP. This CDR3 has 19 residues. The CDR3 here is CASGLFPTSLGRVQETQYF. For the CDR3, the DNA is TGTGCTAGTGGTTTGTTCCCGACTAGCCTGGGGAGGGTCCAAGAGACCCAGTACTTC.

The rearrangement uses TRBV4-3 and TRBJ2-4; D call uncertain. Per germline, CDR1 LGHNA and CDR2 YSLEER. CDR3 length equals 14 residues. The V end lost 1 base, the J end lost 9 bases, and 13 bases lay between the germline ends. The CDR3 nucleotides are TGCGCCAGCAGCCAAGGAGTCGGAGCTGTCATTCAGTACTTC. Protein: CASSQGVGAVIQYF.

This chain connects TRBV7-9 to TRBJ1-2; 9 bases agree with TRBD1. Germline V lookup: CDR1 SEHNR, CDR2 FQNEAQ (reference sequence). This CDR3 has 14 amino acids. With V trimmed by 1 base and J by 6 bases, 3 bases remained unmatched. The CDR3 loop is CASSLGQGVDGYTF. In DNA form, the CDR3 reads TGTGCCAGCAGCTTAGGACAGGGGGTAGATGGCTACACCTTC.

J is TRBJ1-2 and V is TRBV10-2; D possibly corresponds to TRBD1 (5 bases). Looked up from germline, CDR1 is WSHSY and CDR2 is SAAADI. The CDR3 length is 14 residues. Trimming removed 6 bases from V and 4 bases from J, with 15 bases in between. This CDR3 reads CASSPGRGGYGYTF. Here the CDR3 DNA reads TGCGCCAGCAGCCCCGGAAGGGGCGGCTATGGCTACACCTTC.

This chain uses TRBV5-4 with TRBJ1-2; tentatively, D is TRBD1 (6 bases). This CDR3 spans 13 amino acids. Germline V lookup: CDR1 SGHNT, CDR2 YYREEE (reference sequence). The V gene lost 2 bases and the J gene lost 6 bases, with 11 bases spanning the gap. CDR3 DNA sequence: TGTGCCAGCAGCTTTACAGGGTCGGATGGCTACACCTTC. It is translated as CASSFTGSDGYTF.

The V gene is TRBV10-3, the J gene TRBJ1-2, with 11 positions matching TRBD1. This CDR3 has 15 residues. Germline CDR1 reads ENHRY; CDR2 reads SYGVKD. The junction had 4 bases not matched to a gene; V was cut back by 0 bases and J by 7 bases. CDR3 bases: TGTGCCATCAGTGAGTCGGCTGGGACAGGGGGTGGCTACACCTTC. Translating it yields CAISESAGTGGGYTF.

This rearrangement joins TRBV19 to TRBJ1-1; D remains ambiguous. The germline V gene has CDR1 LNHDA and CDR2 SQIVND (reference sequence). Trimming cost V 0 bases and J 0 bases, with 17 bases left between them. This CDR3 is 18 amino acids long. The CDR3 protein is CASSIDPLWRKLNTEAFF. The CDR3 bases are TGTGCCAGTAGTATAGATCCGTTGTGGAGGAAGCTGAACACTGAAGCTTTCTTT.